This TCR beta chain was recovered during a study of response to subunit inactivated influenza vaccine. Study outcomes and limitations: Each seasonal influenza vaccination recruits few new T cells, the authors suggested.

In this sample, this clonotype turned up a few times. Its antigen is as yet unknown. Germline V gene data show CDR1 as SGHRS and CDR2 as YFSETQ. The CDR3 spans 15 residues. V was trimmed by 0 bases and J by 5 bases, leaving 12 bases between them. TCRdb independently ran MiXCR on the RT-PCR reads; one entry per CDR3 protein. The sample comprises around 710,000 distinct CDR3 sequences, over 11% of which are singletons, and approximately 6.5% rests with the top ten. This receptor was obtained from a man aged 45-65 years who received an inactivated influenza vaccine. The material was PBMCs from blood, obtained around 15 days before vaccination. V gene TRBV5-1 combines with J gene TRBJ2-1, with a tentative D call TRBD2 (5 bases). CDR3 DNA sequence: TGCGCCAGCAGCTTGGGGCGGGTTGTCGACAATGAGCAGTTCTTC. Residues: CASSLGRVVDNEQFF.